The source of this TCR beta chain is a study of cytomegalovirus exposure and HLA in healthy donors. Note on this clone: No antigen is known for it. Compared with germline, one end of the junction differs, possibly owing to a read error.

Whole-study findings and limits: TCR beta V- and J-gene trimming, according to a later analysis, was linked to a missense DCLRE1C variant.

Germline V gives CDR1 SEHNR, CDR2 FQNEAQ (reference sequence). CDR3 length: 14 amino acids. 13 Jbeta primers and 60 Vbeta primers were used for the PCR. The authors' processing: In a later analysis, 75 million to 95 million unique TCR beta chains included roughly 11 million shared by two or more donors. This table comes from immunoSEQ multiplex PCR, and its TCRdb copy is limited to in-frame clones, with some not included. V and J calls and clone size are those listed in that table; D and trimming were worked out from the DNA. The profile shows 130,000 to 150,000 clones, approximately 73% of them singletons.

The receptor comes from a woman in her 40s in good health and CMV-seronegative. V gene TRBV7-9 combines with J gene TRBJ1-2; possible D gene TRBD1, 6 bases. What was sequenced was PBMCs. The CDR3 loop is CSSSLLGAWYGYTF. The CDR3 DNA is TGTTCCAGCAGCTTACTGGGGGCGTGGTATGGCTACACCTTC.